Listed here is a single T cell receptor (beta chain). Only in-frame clones appear in the TCRdb table, and some are missing; sequencing was by immunoSEQ multiplex PCR. The sample has tens of thousands of clones, nearly 95% seen once. These data are taken from a study of blood T cell repertoires in COVID-19. CDR1 is GTSNPN and CDR2 is SVGIG in the germline V gene (reference sequence). The CDR3 runs to 15 residues. V lost 4 bases, J lost 5 bases, and 21 bases lay in between. The sequencing input was peripheral blood. The sequence derives from a human donor in a cohort sampled during active COVID-19. The chain combines TRBV30 with TRBJ2-7, with D possibly TRBD2 on 7 matching bases. CDR3 region: CAWTNTRGAPNEQYF. CDR3 sequence (DNA): TGTGCCTGGACTAACACCCGGGGGGCTCCCAACGAGCAGTACTTC.